This TCR beta chain originates from a study of T cell repertoires in cytomegalovirus infection. Study-level background: Evidence of both CMV infection and a matching HLA type came from public TCR beta signatures.

V was clipped by 2 bases and J by 5 bases; unmatched bases: 7. Looked up from germline, CDR1 is SGHTA and CDR2 is FQGNSA. This CDR3 has 16 amino acids. This clonotype was observed at least ten times. TCRdb reprocessed the reads with MiXCR, giving one entry per CDR3 protein. The data show some 600,000 distinct CDR3 sequences, approximately 25% seen once. The genes are TRBV7-2 and TRBJ2-2, with 8 bases aligning to TRBD2. The sequencing input was CD8+ T cells from PBMCs. The sequence was collected from a human donor in good health (CMV status not recorded). Some clones in this sample may be carry-over from other donors' samples. In nucleotides, the CDR3 is TGTGCCAGCAGCTTAATCGGGGGGGGCCAGACCGGGGAGCTGTTTTTT. Encoded protein: CASSLIGGGQTGELFF.